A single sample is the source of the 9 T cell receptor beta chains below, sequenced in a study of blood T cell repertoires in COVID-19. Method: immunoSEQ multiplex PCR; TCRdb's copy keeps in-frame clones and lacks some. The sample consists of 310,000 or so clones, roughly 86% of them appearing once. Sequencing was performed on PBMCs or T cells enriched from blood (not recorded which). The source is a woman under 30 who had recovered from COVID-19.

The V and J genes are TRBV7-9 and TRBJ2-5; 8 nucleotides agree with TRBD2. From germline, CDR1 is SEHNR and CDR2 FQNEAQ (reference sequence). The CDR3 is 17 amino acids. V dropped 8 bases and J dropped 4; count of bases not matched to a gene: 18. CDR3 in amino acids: CASGFRGGGLYPETQYF. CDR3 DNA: TGTGCCAGCGGATTTAGGGGCGGGGGGCTTTACCCAGAGACCCAGTACTTC. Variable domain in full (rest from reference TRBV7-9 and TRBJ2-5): DTGVSQNPRHKITKRGQNVTFRCDPISEHNRLYWYRQTLGQGPEFLTYFQNEAQLEKSRLLSDRFSAERPKGSFSTLEIQRTEQGDSAMYLCASGFRGGGLYPETQYFGPGTRLLVL.

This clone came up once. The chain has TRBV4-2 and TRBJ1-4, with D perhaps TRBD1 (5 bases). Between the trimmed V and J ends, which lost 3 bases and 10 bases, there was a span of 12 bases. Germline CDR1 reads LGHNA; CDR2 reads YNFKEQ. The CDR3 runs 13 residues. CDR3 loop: CASSQDTGGKLFF. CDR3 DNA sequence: TGTGCCAGCAGCCAGGACACCGGTGGAAAACTGTTTTTT.

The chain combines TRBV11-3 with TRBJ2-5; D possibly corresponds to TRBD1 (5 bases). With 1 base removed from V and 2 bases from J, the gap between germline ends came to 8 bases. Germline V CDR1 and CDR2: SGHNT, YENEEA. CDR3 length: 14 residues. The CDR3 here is CASSLAGNQETQYF. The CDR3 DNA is TGTGCCAGCAGCTTAGCAGGGAATCAAGAGACCCAGTACTTC.

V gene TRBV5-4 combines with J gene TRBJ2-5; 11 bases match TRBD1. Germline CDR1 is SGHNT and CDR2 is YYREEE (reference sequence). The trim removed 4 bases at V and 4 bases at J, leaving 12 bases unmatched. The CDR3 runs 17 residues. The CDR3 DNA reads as TGTGCCAGCAGCCACCCTCCGGGGACAGGGGGTTTAGAGACCCAGTACTTC. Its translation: CASSHPPGTGGLETQYF.

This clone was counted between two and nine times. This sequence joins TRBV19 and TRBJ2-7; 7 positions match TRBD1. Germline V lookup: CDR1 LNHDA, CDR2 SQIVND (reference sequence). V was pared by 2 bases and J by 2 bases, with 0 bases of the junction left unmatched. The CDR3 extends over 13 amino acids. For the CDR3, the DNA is TGTGCCAGTAGTATAACAGGGGCCTACGAGCAGTACTTC. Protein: CASSITGAYEQYF.

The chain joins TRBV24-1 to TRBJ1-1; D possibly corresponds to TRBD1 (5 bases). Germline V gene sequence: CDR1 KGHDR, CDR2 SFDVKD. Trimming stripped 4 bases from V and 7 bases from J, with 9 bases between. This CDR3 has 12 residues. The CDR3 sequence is CATSDPTGEAFF. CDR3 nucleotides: TGTGCCACCAGTGACCCAACAGGTGAAGCTTTCTTT.

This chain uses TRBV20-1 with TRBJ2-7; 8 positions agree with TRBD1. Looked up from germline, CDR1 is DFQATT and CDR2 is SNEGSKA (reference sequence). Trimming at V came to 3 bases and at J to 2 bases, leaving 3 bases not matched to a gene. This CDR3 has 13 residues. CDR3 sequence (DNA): TGCAGTGCTAGTGAGACAGGGGCCTACGAGCAGTACTTC. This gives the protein CSASETGAYEQYF.

The CDR3 reads CAWRFEGASGTQYF. The CDR3 DNA is TGTGCCTGGAGATTTGAAGGGGCCTCCGGTACGCAGTATTTT. This chain connects TRBV30 to TRBJ2-3; D is possibly TRBD1 (5 bases). Deletions cut 3 bases from V and 8 bases from J, with 18 bases between. The CDR3 totals 14 residues. Germline V gene lookup returns CDR1 GTSNPN and CDR2 SVGIG (reference sequence). Supplemented by reference TRBV30 and TRBJ2-3, the full variable domain reads SQTIHQWPATLVQPVGSPLSLECTVEGTSNPNLYWYRQAAGRGLQLLFYSVGIGQISSEVPQNLSASRPQDRQFILSSKKLLLSDSGFYLCAWRFEGASGTQYFGPGTRLTVL.

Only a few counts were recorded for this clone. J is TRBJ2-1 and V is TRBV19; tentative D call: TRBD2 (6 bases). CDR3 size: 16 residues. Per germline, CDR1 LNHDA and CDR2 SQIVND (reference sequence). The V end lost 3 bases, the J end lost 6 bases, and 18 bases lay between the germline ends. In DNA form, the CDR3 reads TGTGCCAGTAGTATGACCACAGGCCGGAGGGGCAATGAGCAGTTCTTC. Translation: CASSMTTGRRGNEQFF.